This T cell receptor (beta chain) was captured by sequencing in a study of blood T cell repertoires in COVID-19. Per the study methods: Estimation of nucleated cell counts was performed using reference gene primer amplification. Measured with immunoSEQ multiplex PCR; TCRdb has only the in-frame clones, and not every one. Clone size and V and J calls were adopted from that table, with D and trimming inferred from the DNA. The sample lists about 220,000 clones; 84% were seen once. What the recovered Cohort 3 donors had was two negative PCRs, clearance, or symptom resolution. Sequenced sample: PBMCs or T cells enriched from blood (not recorded which). This sequence originates from a woman in her 40s who had recovered from COVID-19.

Here the CDR3 DNA reads TGCGCCAGCAGCCAGCGTTGGGGACAGGGGGCGCTGATACGGGAAAAACTGTTTTTT. It yields the protein CASSQRWGQGALIREKLFF. The chain recombines TRBV4-3 with TRBJ1-4; 12 bases align to TRBD1. This CDR3 region has 19 residues. J was trimmed by 8 bases and V by 3 bases; bases with no gene match: 16. Germline assignment: CDR1 LGHNA and CDR2 YSLEER.